The following is a TCR beta chain sequence with its context. What it binds is unknown. Primers included in the PCR were 60 Vbeta and 13 Jbeta primers. Profiling relied on immunoSEQ multiplex PCR, and the TCRdb table lists in-frame clones only, not all of them. The sample yields more than 95,000 clones, 64% seen once. This entry is derived from a study of cytomegalovirus exposure and HLA in healthy donors. Germline V gene data show CDR1 as MGHRA and CDR2 as YSYEKL. The CDR3 spans 16 residues. Deletions cut 4 bases from V and 8 bases from J, with 23 bases between. The study's findings and limits: Later work found most CMV-associated TCR beta chains apparently HLA-restricted.

The material sequenced was PBMCs. The TCR originated in a man aged 55 to 70 in good health and CMV-seronegative. V is TRBV4-1 and J is TRBJ1-2; possibly TRBD1 for D (5 bases). The CDR3 loop reads CASSPSDRDLTRGYTF. CDR3 coding DNA: TGCGCCAGCAGCCCTAGTGACCGGGACTTAACTCGGGGCTACACCTTC.